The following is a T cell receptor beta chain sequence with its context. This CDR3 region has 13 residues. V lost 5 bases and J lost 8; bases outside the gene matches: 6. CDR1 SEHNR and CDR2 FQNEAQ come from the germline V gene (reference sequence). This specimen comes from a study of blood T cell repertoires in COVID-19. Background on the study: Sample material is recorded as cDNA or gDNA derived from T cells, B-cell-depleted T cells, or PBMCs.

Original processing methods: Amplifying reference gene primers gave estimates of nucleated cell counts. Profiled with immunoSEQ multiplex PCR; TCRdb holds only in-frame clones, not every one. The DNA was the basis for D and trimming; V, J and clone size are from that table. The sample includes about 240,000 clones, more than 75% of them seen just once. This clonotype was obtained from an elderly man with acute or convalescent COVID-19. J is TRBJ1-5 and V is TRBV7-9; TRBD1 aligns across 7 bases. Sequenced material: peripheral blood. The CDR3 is CASSRQGLEPQHF. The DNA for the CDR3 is TGTGCCAGCAGCCGACAGGGCCTCGAGCCCCAGCATTTT.